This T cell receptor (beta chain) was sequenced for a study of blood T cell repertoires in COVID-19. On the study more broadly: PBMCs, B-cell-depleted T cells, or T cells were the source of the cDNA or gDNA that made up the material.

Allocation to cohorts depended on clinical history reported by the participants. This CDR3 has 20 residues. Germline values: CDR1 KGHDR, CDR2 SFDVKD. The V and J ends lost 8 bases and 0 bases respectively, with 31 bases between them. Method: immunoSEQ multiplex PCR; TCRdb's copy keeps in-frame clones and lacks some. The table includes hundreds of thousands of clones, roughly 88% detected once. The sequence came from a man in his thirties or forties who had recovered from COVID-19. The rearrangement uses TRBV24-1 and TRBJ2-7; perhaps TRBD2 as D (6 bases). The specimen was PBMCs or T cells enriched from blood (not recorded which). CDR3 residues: CATIDIWRVGGAYHSYEQYF. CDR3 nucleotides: TGTGCCACCATAGACATATGGCGAGTGGGGGGAGCCTACCACTCCTACGAGCAGTACTTC.